The 24 T cell receptor beta chains given below trace back to one sample, sequenced in a study of T cells in Graves' hyperthyroidism and ophthalmopathy. Amplification of TCR beta CDR3 regions used RNA as the template. The primer set for the first-round RT-PCR of the TCR CDR3 was HTBI. In TCRdb, the multiplex PCR reads were re-called with MiXCR into one record per CDR3 protein. The data show approximately 520,000 distinct CDR3 sequences, around 22% seen once. The sample consisted of blood. These receptors were taken from a woman younger than 45 with Graves' ophthalmopathy.

The rearrangement uses TRBV6-2 or TRBV6-3 and TRBJ1-5, with 8 bases identical to TRBD1. The germline gives CDR1 MNHEY, CDR2 SVGEGT. The V segment lost 5 bases and the J segment 3 bases; nucleotides outside the gene matches: 6. The CDR3 covers 15 residues. The DNA for the CDR3 is TGTGCCAGCAGTAGGGGGACAGGTCACAATCAGCCCCAGCATTTT. Its protein product is CASSRGTGHNQPQHF.

In its sample, this clonotype was seen many times. The J gene is TRBJ1-1, the V gene TRBV14; no firm D call. From germline, CDR1 is SGHDN and CDR2 FVKESK. The CDR3 spans 13 residues. V was shortened by 4 bases and J by 3 bases, with 9 bases between the two germline ends. The CDR3 loop is CASSLTWDTEAFF. The DNA for the CDR3 is TGTGCCAGCAGCCTCACTTGGGACACTGAAGCTTTCTTT.

This clonotype was counted at least ten times. The chain employs TRBV6-1 and TRBJ2-7; D may be TRBD1 (5 bases). The germline V gene has CDR1 MNHNS and CDR2 SASEGT. This CDR3 comprises 13 residues. V was trimmed by 6 bases and J by 3 bases, leaving 12 bases between them. The DNA for the CDR3 is TGTGCCAGCAGGGAACAGACAGACTACGAGCAGTACTTC. This sequence encodes CASREQTDYEQYF.

At least ten counts were recorded for this clonotype. The chain is built from TRBV18 and TRBJ1-2; 7 bases are shared with TRBD1. The trim removed 2 bases at V and 4 bases at J, leaving 4 bases unmatched. The CDR3 consists of 14 residues. Germline-derived CDR1 and CDR2 are KGHSH and LQKENI. The CDR3 bases are TGTGCCAGCTCACCAACAGGGGAGATCTATGGCTACACCTTC. Protein sequence: CASSPTGEIYGYTF.

This clonotype was detected ten times or more. The rearrangement links TRBV6-1 to TRBJ2-7; D gene ambiguous. The CDR3 contains 12 residues. V lost 3 bases and J 3 bases, leaving 6 bases between the germline ends. Per the germline V gene, CDR1 is MNHNS and CDR2 is SASEGT. Here the CDR3 reads CASSDVSYEQYF. Written as DNA, the CDR3 is TGTGCCAGCAGTGACGTGAGCTACGAGCAGTACTTC.

This clonotype was seen at least ten times. The chain recombines TRBV25-1 with TRBJ2-2, with 10 bases lining up with TRBD2. This CDR3 is 14 amino acids long. With V trimmed by 3 bases and J by 7 bases, 2 bases remained unmatched. Germline V gene sequence: CDR1 MGHDK, CDR2 SYGVNS. For the CDR3, the DNA is TGTGCCAGCAGTGACAGCGGGGGGGGCGGGGAGCTGTTTTTT. Encoded protein: CASSDSGGGGELFF.

This clonotype was found many times. The chain recombines TRBV5-1 with TRBJ2-5; tentative D call: TRBD1 (7 bases). Germline lookup yields CDR1 SGHRS and CDR2 YFSETQ. V was pared by 5 bases and J by 1 base, with 18 bases between. The CDR3 runs 16 residues. This CDR3 is CASSQGGHFSQETQYF. The CDR3 coding sequence is TGCGCCAGCAGTCAGGGGGGCCACTTCTCCCAAGAGACCCAGTACTTC.

In its sample, this clonotype was seen a few times. This sequence joins TRBV12-3 or TRBV12-4 and TRBJ1-2, with D unclear. The CDR3 length is 16 residues. Trimming cost V 0 bases and J 4 bases, with 15 bases left between them. The CDR3 nucleotides read TGTGCCAGCAGTTTAGCTTCGCGGGTAAAGACCTATGGCTACACCTTC. It translates to CASSLASRVKTYGYTF.

The chain links TRBV6-2 or TRBV6-3 to TRBJ1-1; perhaps TRBD1 as D (6 bases). The CDR3 runs 16 residues. V was cut by 4 bases and J by 0 bases, with 15 bases left in between. Germline V gene sequence: CDR1 MNHEY, CDR2 SVGEGT. DNA for the CDR3: TGTGCCAGCAGTTCGGGGGGGCGGAGAATGAACACTGAAGCTTTCTTT. This codes for CASSSGGRRMNTEAFF.

The CDR3 sequence: CASSLGTQTQYF. The CDR3 DNA follows: TGTGCCAGCAGCTTAGGGACACAGACCCAGTACTTC. The chain carries TRBV7-6 and TRBJ2-5; perhaps TRBD1 as D (5 bases). Germline V gene data show CDR1 as SGHVS and CDR2 as FNYEAQ. There are 12 residues in the CDR3. V dropped 1 base and J dropped 6 bases, with 6 bases sitting between them. The variable domain in full, with the rest retrieved from reference TRBV7-6 and TRBJ2-5, is GAGVSQSPRYKVTKRGQDVALRCDPISGHVSLYWYRQALGQGPEFLTYFNYEAQQDKSGLPNDRFSAERPEGSISTLTIQRTEQRDSAMYRCASSLGTQTQYFGPGTRLLVL.

This clonotype was picked up many times. The chain couples TRBV27 to TRBJ2-3, with 7 bases matching TRBD1. The V gene end was trimmed by 3 bases and the J gene end by 2 bases; junction bases not matched to a gene: 11. Germline CDR1 is MNHEY and CDR2 is SMNVEV (reference sequence). This CDR3 is 17 amino acids long. CDR3 nucleotide sequence: TGTGCCAGCAGTTTCAACGACAGGGCCGTCTTCACAGATACGCAGTATTTT. This gives the protein CASSFNDRAVFTDTQYF.

This clonotype has at least ten counts. The V and J genes are TRBV6-1 and TRBJ1-5; 7 nucleotides match TRBD1. Per germline, CDR1 MNHNS and CDR2 SASEGT. J lost 6 bases, V lost 6 bases, and 14 bases had no gene match. This CDR3 has 16 residues. The CDR3 DNA sequence: TGTGCCAGCAGGGAAAGGGGGCTGGACGTAGGTCAGCCCCAGCATTTT. Translating gives CASRERGLDVGQPQHF.

The chain has TRBV15 and TRBJ1-5; a possible D gene is TRBD1 (5 bases). Trimming left V 9 bases short and J 2 bases short, with 17 bases between. Germline V CDR1 and CDR2: LNHNV, YYDKDF (reference sequence). There are 15 residues in the CDR3. CDR3 sequence reads: CATPMGTEGNQPQHF. CDR3 bases: TGTGCCACTCCGATGGGGACGGAGGGCAATCAGCCCCAGCATTTT.

This clonotype has ten or more counts. V is TRBV20-1 and J is TRBJ1-2; perhaps TRBD1 as D (6 bases). Germline V gene lookup returns CDR1 DFQATT and CDR2 SNEGSKA (reference sequence). CDR3 length: 15 residues. V lost 1 base and J lost 3, with 15 bases in between. The CDR3 loop reads CSARATDSLHYGYTF. The CDR3 nucleotides are TGCAGTGCTAGAGCTACGGACAGCCTACACTATGGCTACACCTTC.

This clonotype was observed many times. This chain links TRBV15 with TRBJ1-2; D may be TRBD1 (6 bases). Germline V gives CDR1 LNHNV, CDR2 YYDKDF (reference sequence). This CDR3 is built from 14 residues. Trimming removed 0 bases from V and 4 bases from J, with 9 bases in between. The DNA for the CDR3 is TGTGCCACCAGCAGAGAGGGCAGGGGCTATGGCTACACCTTC. It encodes CATSREGRGYGYTF.

In its sample, this clonotype was seen many times. This rearrangement joins TRBV6-1 to TRBJ1-1; D unclear. The ends were cut back, 4 bases at V and 1 base at J, with 10 bases in the middle. This CDR3 is built from 14 residues. CDR1 and CDR2 from the germline V gene are MNHNS and SASEGT. DNA for the CDR3: TGTGCCAGCAGTGTTCGGACCGCGAACACTGAAGCTTTCTTT. It yields the protein CASSVRTANTEAFF.

This clonotype was recorded many times. The V gene is TRBV7-2, the J gene TRBJ2-7, with D possibly TRBD1 on 6 matching bases. Germline V gene data show CDR1 as SGHTA and CDR2 as FQGNSA. This CDR3 has 15 amino acids. The ends were cut back, 3 bases at V and 4 bases at J, with 16 bases in the middle. The CDR3 DNA sequence: TGTGCCAGCAGCTTCTACCGGGACACCCAATACGAGCAGTACTTC. Protein sequence: CASSFYRDTQYEQYF.

V is TRBV11-2 and J is TRBJ2-7, with no clear D. The CDR3 consists of 14 residues. Germline assignment: CDR1 SGHAT and CDR2 FQNNGV. Trimming cost V 5 bases and J 1 base, with 12 bases left between them. Here the CDR3 reads CASSTLQGSYEQYF. The CDR3 DNA is TGTGCCAGCAGCACATTACAAGGGTCCTACGAGCAGTACTTC.

The DNA for the CDR3 is TGTGCCAGCAGCCTCACCGGGACAGGGGTCACCGGGGAGCTGTTTTTT. As protein: CASSLTGTGVTGELFF. The chain uses TRBV7-3 and TRBJ2-2; 10 bases are shared with TRBD1. J gave up 4 bases and V 5 bases, and 7 bases lay outside the gene matches. The CDR3 runs to 16 residues. From germline, CDR1 is SGHTA and CDR2 FQGTGA.

The chain is built from TRBV6-1 and TRBJ1-2; possible D gene TRBD1, 6 bases. This CDR3 contains 14 residues. Germline V gives CDR1 MNHNS, CDR2 SASEGT. Trimming removed 7 bases at V and 11 bases at J, with 23 bases between. CDR3 bases: TGTGCCAGCACCATCGGACCGGGGGCTCGGGGTTACACCTTC. Translating it yields CASTIGPGARGYTF.

This clonotype was seen ten or more times. This chain links TRBV6-5 with TRBJ2-7; no firm D call. Trimming took off 2 bases at V and 4 bases at J, with 9 bases between the two ends. There are 13 residues in the CDR3. Per germline, CDR1 MNHEY and CDR2 SVGAGI. CDR3 DNA sequence: TGTGCCAGCAGTTACGCAGGTTCTTACGAGCAGTACTTC. As protein: CASSYAGSYEQYF.

The chain carries TRBV29-1 and TRBJ2-2; D may correspond to TRBD1 or TRBD2 (5 bases each). This CDR3 spans 13 amino acids. V shed 4 bases and J shed 4 bases, with 10 bases lying between them. Germline-derived CDR1 and CDR2 are SQVTM and ANQGSEA. Here the CDR3 DNA reads TGCAGCGTTGCCGGGACCGCCACCGGGGAGCTGTTTTTT. Its protein product is CSVAGTATGELFF.

The rearrangement uses TRBV20-1 and TRBJ1-5; D is ambiguous. Trimming cost V 3 bases and J 4 bases, with 16 bases left between them. Germline V gives CDR1 DFQATT, CDR2 SNEGSKA (reference sequence). This CDR3 is built from 15 residues. CDR3 sequence reads: CSARTGVAPNQPQHF. As DNA, the CDR3 is TGCAGTGCTAGGACTGGGGTGGCGCCTAATCAGCCCCAGCATTTT.

There are many counts of this clonotype. The chain uses TRBV7-8 and TRBJ1-5, with D possibly TRBD1 on 6 matching bases. Germline V gene data show CDR1 as SGHVS and CDR2 as FQNEAQ. The CDR3 length is 17 residues. V lost 1 base to trimming and J lost 0 bases, with 13 bases between them. The CDR3 protein is CASSLGQGPYSNQPQHF. CDR3 coding DNA: TGTGCCAGCAGCTTAGGTCAGGGGCCTTATAGCAATCAGCCCCAGCATTTT.